One sample yielded the 12 T cell receptor beta chains listed below, sequenced in a study of neurological immune-mediated disorders. Noted time point: technical triplicate 3. TCRdb processed the 5' RACE reads anew with MiXCR; each CDR3 protein has one entry. The top ten clones hold about 4.5% of a sample with about 44,000 distinct CDR3 sequences, roughly 21% of them seen once. Sequencing was carried out using PBMCs. Receptors originate from a man aged 55 to 70 with HTLV-1-associated myelopathy (HAM/TSP).

This clonotype was found many times. This chain uses TRBV18 with TRBJ2-5, with unresolved D. CDR1 and CDR2 from the germline V gene are KGHSH and LQKENI. CDR3 length: 15 amino acids. Trimming took off 4 bases at V and 0 bases at J, with 12 bases between the two ends. The CDR3 is CASSQNPQYQETQYF. The CDR3 nucleotides are TGTGCCAGCTCACAGAACCCCCAGTACCAAGAGACCCAGTACTTC.

This clonotype was counted at least ten times. This chain joins TRBV20-1 and TRBJ1-1, with 7 bases matching TRBD1. V shed 4 bases and J 4 bases; nucleotides not matched to a gene: 12. CDR1 DFQATT and CDR2 SNEGSKA come from the germline V gene (reference sequence). The CDR3 has 15 residues. CDR3 bases: TGCAGTGCTAAAGAACCAGGGACAGTAAGCACTGAAGCTTTCTTT. It is translated as CSAKEPGTVSTEAFF.

This clonotype was seen repeatedly, ten times or more. V usage is TRBV9 and J usage is TRBJ2-3, with D maybe TRBD2 (5 bases). The germline V gene encodes CDR1 SGDLS and CDR2 YYNGEE. The V gene lost 0 bases and the J gene lost 3 bases, with 8 bases spanning the gap. The CDR3 is 14 residues long. The CDR3 DNA reads as TGTGCCAGCAGCGTAGCGGGATGGACAGATACGCAGTATTTT. As protein: CASSVAGWTDTQYF.

This clonotype qualifies as medium-sized. The chain uses TRBV10-3 and TRBJ1-1; 10 bases agree with TRBD1. Germline CDR1 is ENHRY and CDR2 is SYGVKD. The CDR3 is made up of 15 amino acids. V lost 3 bases and J lost 5; bases outside the gene matches: 6. The CDR3 here is CAISDPTGGLTEAFF. In DNA form, the CDR3 reads TGTGCCATCAGTGACCCGACAGGGGGCTTGACTGAAGCTTTCTTT.

This clonotype was picked up many times. This sequence joins TRBV5-1 and TRBJ2-4; TRBD2 matches at 7 bases. This CDR3 comprises 16 residues. Germline V gene lookup returns CDR1 SGHRS and CDR2 YFSETQ. With 0 bases clipped from V and 7 bases from J, the junction kept 10 bases outside the gene matches. The CDR3 sequence: CASSLAGGSSQNIQYF. CDR3 bases: TGCGCCAGCAGCTTGGCCGGCGGGAGCAGTCAGAACATTCAGTACTTC.

The chain links TRBV7-6 to TRBJ2-2, with 7 bases that match TRBD2. The CDR3 consists of 15 residues. Germline V lookup: CDR1 SGHVS, CDR2 FNYEAQ. J gave up 5 bases and V 7 bases, and 10 bases lay outside the gene matches. DNA of the CDR3: TGTGCCAGCACCCCCGGGACTACACCGACCGGGGAGCTGTTTTTT. Translated, it gives CASTPGTTPTGELFF.

This clonotype was counted ten times or more. This chain uses TRBV20-1 with TRBJ2-7; possibly TRBD1 or TRBD2 for D (5 bases each). Germline V gives CDR1 DFQATT, CDR2 SNEGSKA (reference sequence). The CDR3 has 13 residues. Trimming took 7 bases from V and 2 from J, leaving 15 bases between them. CDR3 amino acids: CSVPRDGTYEQYF. The DNA of the CDR3 is TGCAGTGTTCCCCGGGACGGCACCTACGAGCAGTACTTC.

With regard to this clonotype: This may arise from a read error, as a much more abundant clone is one base away. V is TRBV6-2 or TRBV6-3 and J is TRBJ2-7, with TRBD2 identical over 7 bases. Germline CDR1 MNHEY, CDR2 SVGEGT. The V gene end was trimmed by 8 bases and the J gene end by 4 bases; junction bases not matched to a gene: 11. This CDR3 is built from 14 residues. The CDR3 here is CASQPGSGIYEQYF. DNA for the CDR3: TGTGCCAGCCAGCCGGGGAGCGGGATTTACGAGCAGTACTTC.

This clonotype is categorized as medium-sized. The CDR3 sequence: CAIRNTNREQYF. CDR3 coding DNA: TGTGCCATCAGGAACACCAACCGGGAGCAGTACTTC. V usage is TRBV10-3 and J usage is TRBJ2-7; unclear D gene. V gave up 6 bases and J gave up 7 bases, with 13 bases separating them. Looked up from germline, CDR1 is ENHRY and CDR2 is SYGVKD. CDR3 length equals 12 residues.

This clonotype has at least ten counts. The rearrangement links TRBV5-1 to TRBJ2-1, with 12 nucleotides matching TRBD2. CDR3 length equals 19 residues. V dropped 1 base and J dropped 4; count of bases not matched to a gene: 12. Germline V gene data show CDR1 as SGHRS and CDR2 as YFSETQ. CDR3 sequence reads: CASSLYSIASGRGYNEQFF. CDR3 bases: TGCGCCAGCAGCTTGTACTCCATTGCTAGCGGGAGGGGGTACAATGAGCAGTTCTTC.

This clonotype is categorized as medium-sized (0.01 to 0.1%). This rearrangement joins TRBV18 to TRBJ2-3; 12 positions match TRBD2. Germline lookup yields CDR1 KGHSH and CDR2 LQKENI. V lost 4 bases and J lost 1; bases outside the gene matches: 0. CDR3 length: 15 amino acids. CDR3 residues: CASSRLAGGTDTQYF. The CDR3, as DNA: TGTGCCAGCTCACGACTAGCGGGAGGCACAGATACGCAGTATTTT.

This clonotype was seen repeatedly, ten times or more. J is TRBJ2-7 and V is TRBV20-1; 10 nucleotides line up with TRBD2. The CDR3 totals 16 residues. Germline CDR1 and CDR2: DFQATT and SNEGSKA (reference sequence). V lost 0 bases and J lost 3; bases outside the gene matches: 8. The CDR3 sequence: CSARETPGLAIYEQYF. CDR3 DNA: TGCAGTGCTAGAGAGACGCCGGGACTAGCGATCTACGAGCAGTACTTC.